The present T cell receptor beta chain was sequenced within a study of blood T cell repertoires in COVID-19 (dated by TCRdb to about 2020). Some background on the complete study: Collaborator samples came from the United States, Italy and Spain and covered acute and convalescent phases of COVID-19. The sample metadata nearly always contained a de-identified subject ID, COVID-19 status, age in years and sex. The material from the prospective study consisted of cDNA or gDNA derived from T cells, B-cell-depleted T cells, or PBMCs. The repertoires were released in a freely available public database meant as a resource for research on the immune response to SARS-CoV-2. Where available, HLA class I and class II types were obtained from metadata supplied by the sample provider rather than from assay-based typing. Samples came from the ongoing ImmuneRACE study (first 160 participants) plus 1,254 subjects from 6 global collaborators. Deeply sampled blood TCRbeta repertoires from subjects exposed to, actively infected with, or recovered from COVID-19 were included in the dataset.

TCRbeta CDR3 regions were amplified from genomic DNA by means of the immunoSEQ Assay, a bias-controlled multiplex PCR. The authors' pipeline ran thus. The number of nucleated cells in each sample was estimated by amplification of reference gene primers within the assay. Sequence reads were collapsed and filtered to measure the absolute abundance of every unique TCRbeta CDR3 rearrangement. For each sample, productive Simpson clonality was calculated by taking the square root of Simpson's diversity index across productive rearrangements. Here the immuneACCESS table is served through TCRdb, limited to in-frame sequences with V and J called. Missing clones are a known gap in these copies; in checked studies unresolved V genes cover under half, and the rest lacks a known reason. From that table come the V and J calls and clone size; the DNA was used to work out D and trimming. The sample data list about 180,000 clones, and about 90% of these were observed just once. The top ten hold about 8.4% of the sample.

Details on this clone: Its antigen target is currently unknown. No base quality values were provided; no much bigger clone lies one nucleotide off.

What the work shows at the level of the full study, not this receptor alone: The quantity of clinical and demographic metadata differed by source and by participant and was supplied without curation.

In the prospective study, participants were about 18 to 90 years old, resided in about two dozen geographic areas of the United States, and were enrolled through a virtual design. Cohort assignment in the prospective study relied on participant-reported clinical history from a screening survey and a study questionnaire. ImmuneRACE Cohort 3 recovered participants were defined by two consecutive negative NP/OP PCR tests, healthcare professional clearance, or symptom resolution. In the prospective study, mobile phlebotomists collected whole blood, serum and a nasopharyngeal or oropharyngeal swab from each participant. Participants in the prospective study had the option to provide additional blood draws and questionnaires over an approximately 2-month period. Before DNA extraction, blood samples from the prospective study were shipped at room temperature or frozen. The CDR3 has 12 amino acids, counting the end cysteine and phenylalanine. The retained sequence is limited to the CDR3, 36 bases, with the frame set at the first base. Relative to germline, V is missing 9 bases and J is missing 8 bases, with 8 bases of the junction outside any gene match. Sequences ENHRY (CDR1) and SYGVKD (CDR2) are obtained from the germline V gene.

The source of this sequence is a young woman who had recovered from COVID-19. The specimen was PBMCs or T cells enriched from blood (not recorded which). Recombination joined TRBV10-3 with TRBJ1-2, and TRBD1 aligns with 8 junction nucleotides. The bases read TGTGCCATGACGACAGGGGATAAGGGCTACACCTTC. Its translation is CAMTTGDKGYTF.